This TCR beta chain was captured in a study of blood T cell repertoires in COVID-19. As for the study in general: The United States, Italy and Spain provided the acute and convalescent COVID-19 samples. PBMCs, B-cell-depleted T cells, or T cells provided the cDNA or gDNA that made up the material.

Per the original data handling: Quantification of nucleated cells was approximated via reference gene primer amplification. Sequencing used immunoSEQ multiplex PCR; TCRdb keeps in-frame clones, though not all of them. From that table come the V and J calls and clone size; the DNA was used to work out D and trimming. Altogether tens of thousands of clones are present, 65% to 90% being singletons, with the ten largest covering more than 2.5%. The CDR3 is 12 residues long. The ends were cut back, 7 bases at V and 6 bases at J, with 12 bases in the middle. The gene calls are TRBV12-3 or TRBV12-4 and TRBJ1-2; D possibly corresponds to TRBD1 (6 bases). The material sequenced was peripheral blood. The clonotype comes from a woman aged 55-69 years with acute or convalescent COVID-19. The CDR3 is CASKPRDNGYTF. The CDR3 coding sequence is TGTGCCAGCAAACCCCGGGACAATGGCTACACCTTC.